The rows below give T cell receptor beta chains drawn from one sample of a study of T and B cells in COVID-19 patients. TCRdb redid the calling of the multiplex PCR reads with MiXCR, one entry per CDR3 protein. The sample records some 5,700 distinct CDR3 sequences, 25% to 30% being singletons. Input material: blood. The receptors here all came from a human donor with active COVID-19. Both conserved end residues are part of each CDR3. The order of the fields is D gene, clone size, V gene, J gene, CDR3 protein, CDR3 DNA. The D gene is left open where the match is weak. Where a row states a size, it is once, few, many or the class of an expanded clone; other rows omit it.

D: NA
size: medium-sized
V: TRBV30
J: TRBJ2-1
CDR3: CAWSVEAQIEQFF
DNA: TGTGCCTGGAGTGTAGAGGCACAAATTGAGCAGTTCTTC

D: NA
size: few
V: TRBV28
J: TRBJ2-6
CDR3: CASSLNGLSSGANVLTF
DNA: TGTGCCAGCAGTTTGAACGGACTCTCCTCTGGGGCCAACGTCCTGACTTTC

D: NA
size: few
V: TRBV20-1
J: TRBJ2-1
CDR3: CSARAGVSSYNEQFF
DNA: TGCAGTGCTAGAGCGGGGGTTAGCTCCTACAATGAGCAGTTCTTC

D: NA
size: many
V: TRBV4-2
J: TRBJ1-5
CDR3: CASSDSRGDQPQHF
DNA: TGTGCCAGCAGCGACAGTAGGGGGGATCAGCCCCAGCATTTT

D: NA
size: few
V: TRBV28
J: TRBJ1-4
CDR3: CASSLGGPNEKLFF
DNA: TGTGCCAGCAGTCTGGGGGGTCCTAATGAAAAACTGTTTTTT

D: TRBD2
size: NA
V: TRBV19
J: TRBJ2-1
CDR3: CAWSPRLAEYNEQFF
DNA: TGTGCCTGGAGTCCGAGACTAGCGGAATACAATGAGCAGTTCTTC

D: TRBD2
size: NA
V: TRBV19
J: TRBJ2-1
CDR3: CASSCGTSGALWNEQFF
DNA: TGTGCCAGTAGTTGTGGGACTAGCGGGGCCCTGTGGAATGAGCAGTTCTTC

D: TRBD2
size: NA
V: TRBV28
J: TRBJ2-7
CDR3: CASSLGGSSYEQYF
DNA: TGTGCCAGCAGTTTAGGCGGGAGCTCCTACGAGCAGTACTTC

D: NA
size: few
V: TRBV20-1
J: TRBJ2-7
CDR3: CSADPGRPSYEQYF
DNA: TGCAGTGCTGACCCCGGGAGACCCTCCTACGAGCAGTACTTC

D: NA
size: NA
V: TRBV7-2
J: TRBJ2-1
CDR3: CASSPQKQGPNEQFF
DNA: TGTGCCAGCAGCCCCCAAAAACAGGGACCCAATGAGCAGTTCTTC

D: TRBD1
size: NA
V: TRBV19
J: TRBJ2-5
CDR3: CASSSWGQGGPPQYF
DNA: TGTGCCAGTAGTAGCTGGGGACAGGGGGGACCCCCCCAGTACTTC

D: TRBD2
size: NA
V: TRBV7-9
J: TRBJ2-7
CDR3: CASSLRASGRKSEQYF
DNA: TGTGCCAGCAGCTTAAGGGCTAGCGGGAGGAAATCCGAGCAGTACTTC

D: NA
size: NA
V: TRBV27
J: TRBJ2-7
CDR3: CASDRVLLRQGSYEQYF
DNA: TGTGCCAGCGATCGGGTACTTCTGCGTCAGGGCTCCTACGAGCAGTACTTC

D: NA
size: medium-sized
V: TRBV29-1
J: TRBJ2-7
CDR3: CSVGVGVGSSYEQYF
DNA: TGCAGCGTTGGGGTCGGGGTGGGTTCCTCCTACGAGCAGTACTTC

D: NA
size: few
V: TRBV5-4
J: TRBJ2-7
CDR3: CASSQEADGSYEQYF
DNA: TGTGCCAGCAGCCAGGAAGCGGACGGCTCCTACGAGCAGTACTTC

D: NA
size: NA
V: TRBV11-1
J: TRBJ1-2
CDR3: CASSGRELYGYTF
DNA: TGTGCCAGCTCAGGACGAGAATTATATGGCTACACCTTC

D: NA
size: NA
V: TRBV20-1
J: TRBJ2-6
CDR3: CSALPTGSGANVLTF
DNA: TGCAGTGCCCTCCCCACAGGCTCTGGGGCCAACGTCCTGACTTTC

D: NA
size: medium-sized
V: TRBV18
J: TRBJ2-7
CDR3: CASSPKTGRTDEQYF
DNA: TGTGCCAGCTCACCCAAAACCGGGAGAACCGACGAGCAGTACTTC